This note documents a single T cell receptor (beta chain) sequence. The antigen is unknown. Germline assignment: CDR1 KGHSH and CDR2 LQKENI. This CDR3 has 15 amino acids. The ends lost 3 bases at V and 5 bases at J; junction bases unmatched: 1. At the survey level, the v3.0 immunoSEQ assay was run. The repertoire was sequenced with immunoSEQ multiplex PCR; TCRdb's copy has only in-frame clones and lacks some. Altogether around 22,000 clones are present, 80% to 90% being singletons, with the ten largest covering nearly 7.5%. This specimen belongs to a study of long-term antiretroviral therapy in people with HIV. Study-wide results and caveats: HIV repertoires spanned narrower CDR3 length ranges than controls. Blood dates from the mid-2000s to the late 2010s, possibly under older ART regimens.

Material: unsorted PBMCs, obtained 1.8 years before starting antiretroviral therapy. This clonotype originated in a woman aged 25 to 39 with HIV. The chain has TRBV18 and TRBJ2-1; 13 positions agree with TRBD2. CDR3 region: CASSPGLAGNNEQFF. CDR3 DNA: TGTGCCAGCTCACCGGGACTAGCGGGGAACAATGAGCAGTTCTTC. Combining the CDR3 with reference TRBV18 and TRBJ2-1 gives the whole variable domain NAGVMQNPRHLVRRRGQEARLRCSPMKGHSHVYWYRQLPEEGLKFMVYLQKENIIDESGMPKERFSAEFPKEGPSILRIQQVVRGDSAAYFCASSPGLAGNNEQFFGPGTRLTVL.